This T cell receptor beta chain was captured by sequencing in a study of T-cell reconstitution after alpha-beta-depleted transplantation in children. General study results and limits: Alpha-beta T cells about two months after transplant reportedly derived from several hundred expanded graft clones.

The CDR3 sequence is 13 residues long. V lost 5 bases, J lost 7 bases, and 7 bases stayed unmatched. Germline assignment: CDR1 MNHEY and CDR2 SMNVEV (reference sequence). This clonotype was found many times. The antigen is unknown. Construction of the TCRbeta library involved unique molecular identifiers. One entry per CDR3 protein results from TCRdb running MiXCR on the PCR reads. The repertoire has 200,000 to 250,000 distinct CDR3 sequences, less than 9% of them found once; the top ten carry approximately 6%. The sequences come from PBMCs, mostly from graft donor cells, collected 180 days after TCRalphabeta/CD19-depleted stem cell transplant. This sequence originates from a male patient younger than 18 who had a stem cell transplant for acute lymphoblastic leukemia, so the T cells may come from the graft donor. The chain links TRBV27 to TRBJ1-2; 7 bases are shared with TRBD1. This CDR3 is CASSQGQRTGYTF. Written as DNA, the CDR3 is TGTGCCAGCAGTCAGGGACAGCGGACTGGCTACACCTTC.